This T cell receptor beta chain appears in the sequencing data of a study of T cell changes during pregnancy in multiple sclerosis (dated by TCRdb to the late 2010s). Regarding the research as a whole: The study looked at changes in the T cell repertoire across pregnancy in women with multiple sclerosis.

To prepare the library, the immunoSEQ multiplex PCR assay was applied. TCRdb carries this immuneACCESS record with in-frame sequences only. Its versions omit some clonotypes, under half of them owing to an unresolved V gene in the studies checked, with the rest unexplained. Here the sample has tens of thousands of clones; under 95% occur a single time. 3% to 4% of the sample rests with the top ten. Details on this clone: Its antigen specificity is not known. Within one base of it there is no much larger clone, and no base qualities were kept.

The sequence came from a female donor in good health, enrolled as a control in a pregnancy study. Sequencing was performed on peripheral blood, taken in the first trimester of pregnancy.

The CDR3 amino acid sequence is: CASSLILNQPQHF. The DNA sequence follows: TGTGCCAGCAGCTTAATCCTTAATCAGCCCCAGCATTTT. The receptor chain draws on TRBV7-2 and TRBJ1-5; no D gene is confidently identified. For CDR1 and CDR2, the germline V gene lists SGHTA and FQGNSA. The CDR3, cysteine through phenylalanine, is 13 amino acids long. This entry keeps only the CDR3 DNA: 39 bases, framed from base 1. The junction shows trimming of 2 bases on V and 4 bases on J, plus 6 bases between the germline ends.